The clone carrying this T cell receptor beta chain was observed a single time. This sample is drawn from a study of control samples from healthy donors and cancer patients. The CDR3 runs 18 residues. Trimming removed 4 bases from V and 8 bases from J; junction bases left unmatched: 19. Sequenced by immunoSEQ multiplex PCR; TCRdb stores in-frame clones only, minus some. The sample records 100,000 to 150,000 clones, about 88% being singletons. V usage is TRBV5-3 and J usage is TRBJ1-4; TRBD1 matches at 8 bases. TRBV5-3 has ORF status, its function being uncertain. The origin of this receptor is a man in his forties or fifties in good health. Sample: blood. DNA for the CDR3: TGTGCCAGAAGCGTGGACAGGGTTGTGCCCTCAAAGCGGGAAAAACTGTTTTTT. It encodes CARSVDRVVPSKREKLFF.